The rows below give T cell receptor beta chains drawn from one sample of a study of CD8 T cells in ankylosing spondylitis. TCRdb redid the calling of the 5' RACE reads with MiXCR, one entry per CDR3 protein. The sample has about 210,000 distinct CDR3 sequences; 6% to 8.5% are singletons. Sample: blood, either unsorted or a sorted T cell fraction (not recorded which). These receptors all come from a male donor with ankylosing spondylitis. Each CDR3 is given with its conserved first and last residue. A D gene is named only where the DNA matches it firmly. Size is omitted from some rows. Given values are once, few, many or a class for expanded clones.

d_gene | abundance | len | j_gene | v_gene | CDR3nt | CDR3aa
TRBD2 | many | 16 | TRBJ2-1 | TRBV5-1 | TGCGCCAGCAGCTTGGCTAGCGGACTGATCTACAATGAGCAGTTCTTC | CASSLASGLIYNEQFF
TRBD1 | NA | 16 | TRBJ2-7 | TRBV6-1 | TGTGCCAGCAGTGCTCCGGGACAGGGGGCAAACTACGAGCAGTACTTC | CASSAPGQGANYEQYF
TRBD1 | many | 17 | TRBJ2-7 | TRBV28 | TGTGCCAGCAGTTACTCCCGGGCAGGGGGAACGAGCAACGAGCAGTACTTC | CASSYSRAGGTSNEQYF
NA | many | 15 | TRBJ1-1 | TRBV15 | TGTGCCACCAGCACAACCGGGGAGTTCAACACTGAAGCTTTCTTT | CATSTTGEFNTEAFF
TRBD2 | many | 15 | TRBJ2-1 | TRBV6-2/TRBV6-3 | TGTGCCAGCCGGACTGGGAGGGGTTCCTACAATGAGCAGTTCTTC | CASRTGRGSYNEQFF
NA | few | 14 | TRBJ2-7 | TRBV7-6 | TGTGCCAGCAGCCTCGCCGGCAGAAACTACGAGCAGTACTTC | CASSLAGRNYEQYF
NA | few | 16 | TRBJ2-3 | TRBV7-2 | TGTGCCAGCAGCTTAGTAGGACGGCCTAGCACAGATACGCAGTATTTT | CASSLVGRPSTDTQYF
NA | NA | 16 | TRBJ2-6 | TRBV6-1 | TGTGCCAGCGCACCCCTGGGGGGGCCAGGGGCCAACGTCCTGACTTTC | CASAPLGGPGANVLTF
NA | many | 12 | TRBJ2-1 | TRBV29-1 | TGCAGCGTTGAGGGGGGTTACAATGAGCAGTTCTTC | CSVEGGYNEQFF
NA | many | 14 | TRBJ2-7 | TRBV27 | TGTGCCAGCAGTTTGCGGGGACGCTCCTACGAGCAGTACTTC | CASSLRGRSYEQYF
NA | few | 16 | TRBJ2-6 | TRBV28 | TGTGCCAGCAGGCCCACGTTAGGCTCTGGGGCCAACGTCCTGACTTTC | CASRPTLGSGANVLTF
TRBD1 | NA | 15 | TRBJ1-4 | TRBV10-3 | TGTGCCATCAGTGAGAGAAGGGGGCGCGTTGAAAAACTGTTTTTT | CAISERRGRVEKLFF
NA | few | 11 | TRBJ1-2 | TRBV7-2 | TGTGCCCTTTTTGAGAACTATGGCTACACCTTC | CALFENYGYTF
TRBD2 | many | 16 | TRBJ2-1 | TRBV9 | TGTGCCAGCAGCGCCCGCCCGGGGGGTTCCTACAATGAGCAGTTCTTC | CASSARPGGSYNEQFF
NA | few | 15 | TRBJ2-3 | TRBV27 | TGTGCCAGCAGTTTTATGGCAGGGGAGGGAGATACGCAGTATTTT | CASSFMAGEGDTQYF
NA | many | 14 | TRBJ2-7 | TRBV20-1 | TGCAGTGCTAGAGAAGACGACCCCTCCTACGAGCAGTACTTC | CSAREDDPSYEQYF
NA | NA | 14 | TRBJ2-3 | TRBV27 | TGTGCCAGCAGTTTTATCCTTGGTTGGGATACGCAGTATTTT | CASSFILGWDTQYF